This T cell receptor beta chain derives from a study of T cells in Graves' hyperthyroidism and ophthalmopathy. Findings and limits, study-wide: A model of 13 V-J features distinguished ophthalmopathy from stable hyperthyroidism. Prediction of ophthalmopathy progression came a median roughly 6.6 months pre-onset.

This clonotype was counted a few times. What it recognizes is unknown. Amplification yielded TCR beta CDR3 regions, with RNA transcripts as the source. HTBI primers were employed in a first-round RT-PCR of the TCR CDR3. TCRdb re-analysed the multiplex PCR reads in MiXCR, keeping a single row per CDR3 protein. The repertoire holds around 570,000 distinct CDR3 sequences, 20% seen once, with 40% to 50% in the top ten. The sequencing sample was made of blood. The receptor was derived from a man aged 35-49 years with Graves' ophthalmopathy.

CDR3 in amino acids: CASGDNPTGTDTQYF. DNA for the CDR3: TGTGCCAGCGGCGACAACCCCACGGGGACAGATACGCAGTATTTT. The rearrangement links TRBV7-9 to TRBJ2-3; TRBD2 might be the D (5 bases). Trimming removed 8 bases at V and 3 bases at J, with 18 bases between. The CDR3 consists of 15 residues. The germline V gene encodes CDR1 SEHNR and CDR2 FQNEAQ (reference sequence).